This T cell receptor beta chain was identified during a study of T-cell memory formation after mild COVID-19. Findings and limits, study-wide: Contracting CD4+ clones were located mainly in CM and EM, and CD8+ clones in EMRA.

Germline CDR1 is KGHDR and CDR2 is SFDVKD. The V and J ends lost 7 bases and 4 bases, in that order; junction bases with no gene match: 11. This CDR3 has 15 residues. About this clonotype itself: Antigen unknown.

MiXCR, run by TCRdb on the 5' RACE reads, gives a single entry per CDR3 protein. The table records nearly 200,000 distinct CDR3 sequences, around 20% of them present only once. Sequencing was performed on PBMCs or a T cell subset sorted from them (not recorded which). The origin of this receptor is an adult woman who had mild COVID-19 (a few samples of this study predate the infection). Cell type and time point are not known. The V call is TRBV24-1, the J call TRBJ1-1, with 7 bases matching TRBD1. The CDR3 region is CATRGTGEGGTEAFF. CDR3 DNA sequence: TGTGCCACCAGAGGAACAGGGGAGGGGGGCACTGAAGCTTTCTTT.